This is a list of T cell receptor beta chains from one sample in a study of cytomegalovirus exposure and HLA in healthy donors. Sequencing used immunoSEQ multiplex PCR; TCRdb keeps in-frame clones, though not all of them. The sample lists around 180,000 clones, 80% to 85% seen once, with about 1.1% in the top ten. The sequencing sample was made of PBMCs. These receptors all come from a woman between 40 and 50 years old in good health and CMV-seronegative. Both conserved end residues are part of each CDR3. Fields, in order: CDR3 protein, CDR3 DNA, V gene, D gene, clone size, J gene. D genes are given only for firm matches. Size tells how often a clone was seen (once, few, many) or the class of an expanded clone, and some rows leave it out.

CASSYSRGSTDTQYF	TGTGCCAGTTCGTACAGTAGGGGAAGCACAGATACGCAGTATTTT	TRBV19	.	once	TRBJ2-3
CASSLGLDYEQYF	TGTGCCAGCAGTTTGGGACTAGACTACGAGCAGTACTTC	TRBV27	TRBD2	once	TRBJ2-7
CASSKEERAIRQPQHF	TGTGCCAGCAGCAAGGAAGAGAGGGCAATTCGTCAGCCCCAGCATTTT	TRBV21-1	.	.	TRBJ1-5
CASSWGLAGGDNEQFF	TGCGCCAGCAGCTGGGGACTAGCGGGAGGAGACAATGAGCAGTTCTTC	TRBV5-1	TRBD2	.	TRBJ2-1
CASSLESAYEQYF	TGTGCCAGCAGCTTAGAATCGGCCTACGAGCAGTACTTC	TRBV7-9	.	.	TRBJ2-7
CASSTGQGNLNEAFF	TGTGCCAGCTCAACGGGACAGGGAAACTTAAATGAAGCTTTCTTT	TRBV18	TRBD1	once	TRBJ1-1
CASSEFSYEQYF	TGTGCCAGCAGCGAATTCAGCTACGAGCAGTACTTC	TRBV7-2	.	.	TRBJ2-7
CASSSRRYRETEAFF	TGTGCCAGCAGCTCCCGTCGATACAGGGAAACTGAAGCTTTCTTT	TRBV11-2	.	.	TRBJ1-1
CASSPAGGYTF	TGTGCCAGCAGTCCCGCCGGTGGCTACACCTTC	TRBV6-1	.	.	TRBJ1-2
CASSLKRSVAGELFF	TGTGCCAGCAGCTTAAAGCGGAGTGTAGCCGGGGAGCTGTTTTTT	TRBV7-2	.	.	TRBJ2-2